This T cell receptor beta chain was captured by sequencing in a study of blood T cell repertoires in COVID-19. Looking at the study overall: The samples span acute and convalescent COVID-19 from the United States, Italy and Spain. T cells, B-cell-depleted T cells, or PBMCs provided the cDNA or gDNA that served as material.

With 0 bases removed from V and 1 base from J, the gap between germline ends came to 16 bases. Looked up from germline, CDR1 is SGHRS and CDR2 is YFSETQ. The CDR3 has 17 amino acids. Original handling: Cell counts per sample came from amplifying reference gene primers. Sequenced by immunoSEQ multiplex PCR; TCRdb stores in-frame clones only, minus some. D and trimming come from the DNA, and the V and J calls and clone size come from that table. There are about 71,000 clones in the sample; more than 60% occur only once, and 25% to 30% lies in the top ten. The chain recombines TRBV5-1 with TRBJ2-5, with D perhaps TRBD2 (7 bases). This TCR was sampled from an elderly woman with active or convalescent COVID-19. Sequenced sample: peripheral blood. CDR3 region: CASSLVRGREIQETQYF. The DNA of the CDR3 is TGCGCCAGCAGCTTGGTCCGGGGGCGGGAGATCCAAGAGACCCAGTACTTC.